The present T cell receptor (beta chain) was sequenced within a study of blood T cell repertoires in COVID-19. The table came from immunoSEQ multiplex PCR; TCRdb's copy has only in-frame clones and leaves some out. This sample has approximately 190,000 clones, with roughly 88% found just once. The CDR3 is made up of 12 amino acids. V lost 6 bases, J lost 9 bases, and 4 bases stayed unmatched. Germline V lookup: CDR1 MNHEY, CDR2 SVGAGI. This rearrangement joins TRBV6-5 to TRBJ2-1; 8 bases are shared with TRBD2. The sample was peripheral blood. This sequence was found in a woman aged 35 to 49 who had recovered from COVID-19. The CDR3 DNA is TGTGCCAGCAGGAGCGGGAGACGTGAGCAGTTCTTC. Translation gives CASRSGRREQFF.